This TCR beta chain was captured by sequencing in a study of blood T cell repertoires in COVID-19. Original methodology: From reference gene primer amplification, estimates of nucleated cell counts were derived. The protocol was immunoSEQ multiplex PCR, while the TCRdb copy is restricted to in-frame clones and leaves out a portion. That table is the source of V, J and clone size, and D and trimming were worked out from the DNA. The table lists over 75,000 clones, approximately 84% of them singletons, with more than 9% in the top ten. The ends were cut back, 4 bases at V and 5 bases at J, with 17 bases in the middle. Germline V gene sequence: CDR1 KGHSY, CDR2 FQNENV. The CDR3 loop spans 16 amino acids.

The rearrangement uses TRBV16 and TRBJ1-4; D is uncertain. The sample comprised peripheral blood. This sequence was found in an older man with acute or convalescent COVID-19. The CDR3 here is CASSPSFPGANEKLFF. The CDR3 DNA reads TGTGCCAGCAGCCCCTCTTTTCCCGGAGCAAATGAAAAACTGTTTTTT. Together with reference TRBV16 and TRBJ1-4, the CDR3 gives the full variable domain: GEEVAQTPKHLVRGEGQKAKLYCAPIKGHSYVFWYQQVLKNEFKFLISFQNENVFDETGMPKERFSAKCLPNSPCSLEIQATKLEDSAVYFCASSPSFPGANEKLFFGSGTQLSVL.